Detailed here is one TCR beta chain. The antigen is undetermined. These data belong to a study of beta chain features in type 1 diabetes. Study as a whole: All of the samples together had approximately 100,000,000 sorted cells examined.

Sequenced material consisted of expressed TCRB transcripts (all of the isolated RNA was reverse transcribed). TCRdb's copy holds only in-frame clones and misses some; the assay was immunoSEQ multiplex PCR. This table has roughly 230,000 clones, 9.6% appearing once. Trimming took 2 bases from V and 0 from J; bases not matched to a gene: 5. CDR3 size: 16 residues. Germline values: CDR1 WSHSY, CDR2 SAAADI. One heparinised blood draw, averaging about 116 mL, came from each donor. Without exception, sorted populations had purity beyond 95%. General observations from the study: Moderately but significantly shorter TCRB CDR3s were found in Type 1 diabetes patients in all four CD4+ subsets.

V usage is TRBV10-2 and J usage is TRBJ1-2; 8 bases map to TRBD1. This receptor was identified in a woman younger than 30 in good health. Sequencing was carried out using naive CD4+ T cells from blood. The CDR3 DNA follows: TGCGCCAGCAGTGAGGACAGGGGCGCCTCTAACTATGGCTACACCTTC. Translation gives CASSEDRGASNYGYTF.